Each of the 15 T cell receptor beta chains below was sequenced from the same sample in a study of CD8 T cells in ankylosing spondylitis. TCRdb passed the 5' RACE reads through MiXCR, listing each CDR3 protein once. The sample has under 150,000 distinct CDR3 sequences, 7% to 10% seen once. The specimen was synovial fluid, either unsorted or a sorted T cell fraction (not recorded which). These receptors all come from a male donor with ankylosing spondylitis.

The chain carries TRBV20-1 and TRBJ1-1; D perhaps matches TRBD1 (6 bases). Deletions cut 2 bases from V and 7 bases from J, with 11 bases between. Per germline, CDR1 DFQATT and CDR2 SNEGSKA (reference sequence). This CDR3 contains 12 residues. CDR3 sequence: CSARRRGGEAFF. As DNA, the CDR3 is TGCAGTGCTAGACGGAGGGGGGGTGAAGCTTTCTTT.

The table lists this clonotype with a few counts. The chain links TRBV5-6 to TRBJ2-1; the match to TRBD1 covers 8 bases. The junction had 9 bases not matched to a gene; V was cut back by 4 bases and J by 12 bases. The CDR3 covers 13 residues. From germline, CDR1 is SGHDT and CDR2 YYEEEE. CDR3 DNA sequence: TGTGCCAGCAGCCCCCGGGACAGGTCTTGGCAGTTCTTC. Its translation is CASSPRDRSWQFF.

The table lists this clonotype with a few counts. V usage is TRBV20-1 and J usage is TRBJ1-1; possibly TRBD1 for D (6 bases). The CDR3 runs to 14 residues. Germline values: CDR1 DFQATT, CDR2 SNEGSKA (reference sequence). V was pared by 6 bases and J by 1 base, with 15 bases between. This chain's CDR3 is CSATSRRGNTEAFF. CDR3 bases: TGCAGTGCCACATCGCGCAGGGGGAACACTGAAGCTTTCTTT.

This clonotype has a count of ten or more. The rearrangement joins TRBV4-3 to TRBJ1-2; D gene uncertain. Germline V gene lookup returns CDR1 LGHNA and CDR2 YSLEER. This CDR3 has 14 residues. Deletions cut 1 base from V and 2 bases from J, with 8 bases between. CDR3 region: CASSQGALNYGYTF. The CDR3 coding sequence is TGCGCCAGCAGCCAAGGGGCATTGAACTATGGCTACACCTTC.

This clonotype was recorded a few times. V and J are TRBV6-2 or TRBV6-3 and TRBJ1-5; maybe TRBD1 (6 bases). CDR1 and CDR2 from the germline V gene are MNHEY and SVGEGT. The V end was cut by 2 bases, the J end by 3 bases, with 11 bases between. The CDR3 totals 15 residues. The CDR3 sequence is CASSYGGANNQPQHF. CDR3 in DNA: TGTGCCAGCAGTTACGGGGGCGCGAACAATCAGCCCCAGCATTTT.

In its sample, this clonotype was seen a few times. V and J are TRBV7-2 and TRBJ2-1; a weak D match, TRBD2 (5 bases). The CDR3 sequence is 13 residues long. In germline, CDR1 is SGHTA, CDR2 FQGNSA. Trimming pared 5 bases from V and 8 bases from J, leaving 13 bases between. CDR3 DNA sequence: TGTGCCAGCAGCCCAAGGGTCGGGGATGAGCAGTTCTTC. This gives the protein CASSPRVGDEQFF.

Ten or more counts support this clonotype. The J gene is TRBJ2-1, the V gene TRBV10-3; D may be TRBD1 (6 bases). The CDR3 length is 13 residues. Germline CDR1 is ENHRY and CDR2 is SYGVKD. V was clipped by 10 bases and J by 4 bases, with 14 bases between them. For the CDR3, the DNA is TGTGCCAGCCACCCCGACAGGTACAATGAGCAGTTCTTC. Amino acids: CASHPDRYNEQFF.

This clonotype was found many times. The chain is built from TRBV7-9 and TRBJ2-1, with D hard to call. Trimming removed 2 bases from V and 0 bases from J, with 8 bases in between. This CDR3 comprises 15 residues. CDR1 and CDR2 (germline): SEHNR, FQNEAQ (reference sequence). CDR3 nucleotide sequence: TGTGCCAGCAGCTTAAAACAGCTCTCCTACAATGAGCAGTTCTTC. Its translation is CASSLKQLSYNEQFF.

This clonotype showed up many times. The genes are TRBV7-9 and TRBJ2-3; 11 bases match TRBD2. CDR1 and CDR2 from the germline V gene are SEHNR and FQNEAQ (reference sequence). V was clipped by 3 bases and J by 0 bases; unmatched bases: 2. The CDR3 totals 16 residues. In nucleotides, the CDR3 is TGTGCCAGCAGCTTGGGGACTAGCGGTAGCACAGATACGCAGTATTTT. Translated, it gives CASSLGTSGSTDTQYF.

This clonotype was found many times. This chain links TRBV28 with TRBJ2-3; 7 positions agree with TRBD2. This CDR3 is built from 16 residues. Germline assignment: CDR1 MDHEN and CDR2 SYDVKM. J was trimmed by 4 bases and V by 6 bases; bases with no gene match: 13. CDR3 region: CASSPRTSRDADTQYF. Here the CDR3 DNA reads TGTGCCAGCAGCCCCCGGACTAGTCGGGACGCAGATACGCAGTATTTT.

This clonotype showed up many times. This chain connects TRBV5-1 to TRBJ1-2; D is ambiguous. This CDR3 is built from 12 residues. V gave up 3 bases and J gave up 7 bases, with 10 bases separating them. Per the germline V gene, CDR1 is SGHRS and CDR2 is YFSETQ. The CDR3 sequence: CASSYDKGGYTF. CDR3 nucleotide sequence: TGCGCCAGCAGCTACGATAAGGGTGGCTACACCTTC.

This clonotype was seen at least ten times. V usage is TRBV5-6 and J usage is TRBJ2-1; perhaps D is TRBD1 or TRBD2 (5 bases each). Germline CDR1 SGHDT, CDR2 YYEEEE. The CDR3 loop spans 14 amino acids. The V end was cut by 4 bases, the J end by 3 bases, with 11 bases between. CDR3 loop: CASSQGRSYNEQFF. The CDR3 coding sequence is TGTGCCAGCAGCCAGGGACGGAGCTACAATGAGCAGTTCTTC. Full variable domain (rest looked up from reference TRBV5-6 and TRBJ2-1): DAGVTQSPTHLIKTRGQQVTLRCSPKSGHDTVSWYQQALGQGPQFIFQYYEEEERQRGNFPDRFSGHQFPNYSSELNVNALLLGDSALYLCASSQGRSYNEQFFGPGTRLTVL.

This clonotype was seen at least ten times. The chain links TRBV15 to TRBJ2-1; D is undetermined. Germline V gene data show CDR1 as LNHNV and CDR2 as YYDKDF (reference sequence). Trimming pared 5 bases from V and 3 bases from J, leaving 8 bases between. This CDR3 has 13 amino acids. The CDR3, as DNA: TGTGCCACCAGCGCCCAATACTACAATGAGCAGTTCTTC. This codes for CATSAQYYNEQFF.

This clonotype was picked up many times. This chain links TRBV20-1 with TRBJ2-7, with 8 bases lining up with TRBD1. Germline V gene lookup returns CDR1 DFQATT and CDR2 SNEGSKA (reference sequence). J lost 3 bases, V lost 8 bases, and 9 bases had no gene match. The CDR3 has 13 residues. The CDR3 DNA reads TGCAGTTTTGTACGGACAGGGATCTACGAGCAGTACTTC. It is translated as CSFVRTGIYEQYF.

This clonotype was seen many times. The chain couples TRBV12-3 or TRBV12-4 to TRBJ2-1; the match to TRBD2 covers 13 bases. J lost 6 bases, V lost 3 bases, and 2 bases had no gene match. The CDR3 loop spans 15 amino acids. The CDR3 coding sequence is TGTGCCAGCAGTTTCACTAGCGGGGGGGCCAATGAGCAGTTCTTC. Translation gives CASSFTSGGANEQFF.